This record looks at one TCR beta chain sequence and its context. Extraction and reverse transcription of RNA yielded cDNA as the sequencing template. The data were produced by immunoSEQ multiplex PCR, yet TCRdb's version contains in-frame clones alone and is incomplete. The table records about 190,000 clones, 50% to 60% of them present only once. These data are taken from a study of CD8+ T cells in alopecia areata. Germline values: CDR1 SGHDT, CDR2 YYEEEE. The V end was cut by 0 bases, the J end by 0 bases, with 7 bases between. The length of the CDR3 is 15 residues. The specimen was CD4+ T cells sorted from blood, collected at week 0. V usage is TRBV5-6 and J usage is TRBJ2-4; D is unclear. The origin of this receptor is a human donor with alopecia areata. This CDR3 reads CASSLGEIAKNIQYF. CDR3 bases: TGTGCCAGCAGCTTGGGAGAGATAGCCAAAAACATTCAGTACTTC.